This record concerns one TCR beta chain sequence. Its specificity is not known. At one of its ends the junction is not consistent with the germline gene, which may arise from a read error. Germline assignment: CDR1 SSHAT and CDR2 FNYEAQ (reference sequence). This CDR3 region has 13 residues. This specimen comes from a study of post-analysis software for immune sequencing data. Built from TCR beta cDNA, the libraries had unique molecular identifiers in them. TCRdb re-derived calls from the PCR reads in MiXCR, one entry per CDR3 protein. The profile covers 820,000 or so distinct CDR3 sequences, with 53% appearing a single time and approximately 4.4% taken by the ten largest. Study-level points and caveats: A handful of TRBV segments were significantly more frequent in patients than in controls. TRBV5-6, TRBV5-1 and TRBV20-1 were among these segments.

This clonotype was sampled from a girl aged 5-17 years with multiple sclerosis. V and J are TRBV7-7 and TRBJ2-1, with D tentatively TRBD2 (5 bases). Sample: blood. In nucleotides, the CDR3 is TGTGCTAGCAGCTTAGGCATGGCTAGCGAGCAGTTCTTC. Protein sequence: CASSLGMASEQFF.